This entry lists 9 T cell receptor beta chains sequenced from one sample in a study of molecular identifiers for immune sequencing clone quantification. TCRdb reprocessed the PCR reads with MiXCR, giving one entry per CDR3 protein. The sample has over 600,000 distinct CDR3 sequences; about 20% are singletons. Source material: naive CD8+ T cells from blood, with Jurkat cell RNA spiked in. Subset indicated: FACS-sorted CD8+CD4-CCR7+CD45RA+ naive T cells. These receptor sequences come from a human donor in good health. Some libraries in this study had Jurkat cell RNA spiked in.

The chain joins TRBV5-6 to TRBJ1-1, with a weak D call TRBD1 (5 bases). The CDR3 is 16 residues long. CDR1 is SGHDT, CDR2 YYEEEE, per germline. CDR3 coding DNA: TGTGCTACTGCAATGGGGGTAAACAGCGTGAACACTGAAGCTTTCTTT. As protein: CATAMGVNSVNTEAFF.

The chain recombines TRBV12-3 or TRBV12-4 with TRBJ1-1, with D tentatively TRBD1 (6 bases). Trimming removed 1 base at V and 2 bases at J, with 8 bases between. The CDR3 has 14 residues. DNA for the CDR3: TGTGCCAGCAGTTTAGGGACAGATAACACTGAAGCTTTCTTT. Amino acids: CASSLGTDNTEAFF.

This clonotype was detected many times. This chain uses TRBV19 with TRBJ2-5, with TRBD1 matching 11 bases. Looked up from germline, CDR1 is LNHDA and CDR2 is SQIVND (reference sequence). The CDR3 consists of 16 residues. The V segment lost 3 bases and the J segment 3 bases; nucleotides outside the gene matches: 6. CDR3 residues: CASSMGSGQGEETQYF. The CDR3 bases are TGTGCCAGTAGTATGGGTTCGGGACAGGGGGAAGAGACCCAGTACTTC.

Worth noting for this clonotype: This may come from a read error, since a much larger clone is one base off. The chain has TRBV28 and TRBJ1-3; D is unresolved. Germline loops: CDR1 MDHEN, CDR2 SYDVKM. The CDR3 sequence is 15 residues long. CDR3 sequence (DNA): TGTGCCAGCACTACTCGGGAGACCTCTGGAAACACCATATGTTTT. This codes for CASTTRETSGNTICF.

Ten or more counts support this clonotype. The J gene is TRBJ2-4, the V gene TRBV9, with D tentatively TRBD1 (6 bases). Germline V gene lookup returns CDR1 SGDLS and CDR2 YYNGEE. The ends were cut back, 2 bases at V and 2 bases at J, with 11 bases in the middle. CDR3 length equals 15 residues. DNA for the CDR3: TGTGCCAGCAGCGTGTCAGGGGCCTCCAAAAACATTCAGTACTTC. It yields the protein CASSVSGASKNIQYF. Full variable domain (outside the CDR3, taken from reference TRBV9 and TRBJ2-4): DSGVTQTPKHLITATGQRVTLRCSPRSGDLSVYWYQQSLDQGLQFLIQYYNGEERAKGNILERFSAQQFPDLHSELNLSSLELGDSALYFCASSVSGASKNIQYFGAGTRLSVL.

Note on this clonotype: A much more abundant neighbour one base away suggests this may be a read error. This chain connects TRBV5-8 to TRBJ1-1, with D unresolved. The V end lost 6 bases, the J end lost 0 bases, and 3 bases lay between the germline ends. Germline V gives CDR1 SGHTS, CDR2 YDEGEE. This CDR3 has 11 residues. The CDR3 DNA is TGTGCCAGCACCGTGAACACTGAAGCTTTCTTT. Translated: CASTVNTEAFF.

This clonotype has a count of ten or more. V and J are TRBV20-1 and TRBJ2-3, with 12 bases aligning to TRBD2. CDR1 and CDR2 (germline): DFQATT, SNEGSKA (reference sequence). CDR3 length equals 14 residues. J gave up 3 bases and V 5 bases, and 3 bases lay outside the gene matches. The CDR3, as DNA: TGCAGTGCTGCCGGACTAGCGGGGACAGATACGCAGTATTTT. It is translated as CSAAGLAGTDTQYF.

In this sample, this clonotype turned up many times. The V and J genes are TRBV6-8 and TRBJ1-4; 7 nucleotides match TRBD1. V dropped 0 bases and J dropped 5; count of bases not matched to a gene: 6. From germline, CDR1 is MNHGY and CDR2 SAAAGT. The CDR3 consists of 16 residues. This CDR3 reads CASSYSAGTVNEKLFF. CDR3 sequence (DNA): TGTGCCAGCAGTTACTCCGCCGGGACAGTCAATGAAAAACTGTTTTTT.

Comments on this clonotype: This may stem from a read error, because a much larger clone lies one nucleotide away. This chain joins TRBV28 and TRBJ1-1, with a tentative D call TRBD1 (5 bases). Germline V gene data show CDR1 as MDHEN and CDR2 as SYDVKM. The CDR3 is 15 amino acids. Trimming stripped 5 bases from V and 5 bases from J, with 18 bases between. The CDR3 nucleotides are TGTGCCAGCAGTCTCCGGGGCCCCACGGATACTGAAGCTTTCTTT. Its protein is CASSLRGPTDTEAFF.